The TCR beta chain under discussion was sequenced for a study of T cells after yellow fever vaccination. Study-wide context: When fractions had low cell numbers, they were prepared with SMART-Seq v4 Ultra Low Input. Regarding the study as a whole: A large majority of primary-vaccination clones showed up again after the booster (about 97% CD4, around 90% CD8). High-abundance clonotypes from the bulk population could contaminate FACS-sorted repertoires.

CDR3 size: 13 residues. V gave up 6 bases and J gave up 5 bases, with 14 bases separating them. Germline V gives CDR1 MNHNS, CDR2 SASEGT. 5'RACE template switching generated TCR cDNA, adding a universal primer site and UMIs. TCRdb re-called the 5' RACE reads through MiXCR, storing one row per CDR3 protein. This sample has more than 350,000 distinct CDR3 sequences; around 10% occur once, and the top ten carry roughly 18%. Of note for this clonotype: Antigen unknown.

This TCR was sampled from a man aged 18 to 35 who received the YFV17D yellow fever vaccine. V and J are TRBV6-1 and TRBJ2-7; weak D call: TRBD1 (5 bases). The sequences come from PBMCs, collected on the day of the first yellow fever vaccination. CDR3 sequence reads: CASRRQGSDEQYF. CDR3 nucleotide sequence: TGTGCCAGCAGGAGGCAGGGATCGGACGAGCAGTACTTC.